Listed below are T cell receptor beta chains from one sample, sequenced in a study of OX40 agonist ivuxolimab in advanced cancers. Profiling relied on immunoSEQ multiplex PCR, and the TCRdb table lists in-frame clones only, not all of them. This sample has under 40,000 clones, with 80% to 85% found just once. Sample: CD4+ or CD8+ T cells sorted from blood, taken in a trial of the OX40 agonist ivuxolimab. Receptors were obtained from an adult with an advanced solid tumor such as melanoma, head and neck, liver or kidney cancer. CDR3s include the opening cysteine and the closing phenylalanine or tryptophan. The D gene is left open where the match is weak. Clone size is stated in some rows and not others, as once, few, many or a class when expanded.

v_gene	j_gene	d_gene	abundance	CDR3aa	CDR3nt
TRBV29-1	TRBJ2-5	TRBD2	-	CSVEPLGRAETQYF	TGCAGCGTTGAACCCCTGGGGAGGGCAGAGACCCAGTACTTC
TRBV29-1	TRBJ2-2	TRBD1	-	CSGGTGVDTGELFF	TGCAGCGGGGGGACAGGGGTGGACACCGGGGAGCTGTTTTTT
TRBV5-1	TRBJ2-7	-	-	CASTPGTVTYEQYF	TGCGCCAGCACCCCCGGGACGGTTACCTACGAGCAGTACTTC
TRBV28	TRBJ2-3	TRBD2	-	CASSLYTSAGGTDTQYF	TGTGCCAGCAGTTTATATACCTCAGCGGGGGGCACAGATACGCAGTATTTT
TRBV29-1	TRBJ2-5	TRBD1	-	CSVSDRVGTQYF	TGCAGCGTTAGTGACAGGGTGGGGACCCAGTACTTC
TRBV6-1	TRBJ2-2	-	-	CASSEKKKDTGELFF	TGTGCCAGCAGTGAAAAAAAGAAGGACACCGGGGAGCTGTTTTTT
TRBV15	TRBJ2-1	TRBD1	-	CATSRPTDRGYEQFF	TGTGCCACCAGCAGACCTACCGACAGGGGGTATGAGCAGTTCTTC
TRBV19	TRBJ2-7	TRBD2	-	CASSITGGMYEQYF	TGTGCCAGTAGTATAACGGGAGGAATGTACGAGCAGTACTTC
TRBV7-3	TRBJ2-2	-	-	CASSLTGGEGRTGELFF	TGTGCCAGCAGCTTAACGGGGGGTGAAGGAAGGACCGGGGAGCTGTTTTTT
TRBV5-1	TRBJ2-7	-	-	CASSLQGYEQYF	TGCGCCAGCAGCCTACAGGGTTACGAGCAGTACTTC
TRBV19	TRBJ1-1	-	-	CASSFGLGGLTEAFF	TGTGCCAGTAGTTTCGGACTGGGCGGATTAACTGAAGCTTTCTTT
TRBV2	TRBJ1-5	-	few	CASSGTNLGGQPQHF	TGTGCCAGCAGTGGTACGAACCTGGGAGGACAGCCCCAGCATTTT
TRBV4-1	TRBJ2-3	-	-	CASSQVGTQDTQYF	TGCGCCAGCAGCCAAGTGGGGACTCAAGATACGCAGTATTTT
TRBV28	TRBJ1-1	-	-	CASSLSSYGRTEAFF	TGTGCCAGCAGTTTAAGTTCGTACGGGCGAACTGAAGCTTTCTTT
TRBV9	TRBJ2-1	TRBD2	-	CASSGGRLAGANEQFF	TGTGCCAGCAGCGGGGGGAGACTAGCGGGAGCCAATGAGCAGTTCTTC
TRBV6-1	TRBJ1-4	-	-	CASSMVQGGNEKLFF	TGTGCCAGCAGTATGGTCCAGGGCGGGAATGAAAAACTGTTTTTT
TRBV14	TRBJ1-2	-	-	CASSLRDSRGYTF	TGTGCCAGCAGCCTAAGGGATAGTCGGGGCTACACCTTC
TRBV4-1	TRBJ2-6	TRBD1	-	CASSHGPGQGASGANVLTF	TGCGCCAGCAGCCACGGCCCGGGACAGGGGGCTTCTGGGGCCAACGTCCTGACTTTC
TRBV18	TRBJ1-2	TRBD1	-	CASSLDRGNYGYTF	TGTGCCAGCTCACTCGACAGGGGTAACTATGGCTACACCTTC
TRBV6-1	TRBJ1-6	-	few	CASASGPYNSPLHF	TGTGCCAGCGCATCAGGTCCGTATAATTCACCCCTCCACTTT
TRBV7-2	TRBJ1-2	TRBD1	once	CASSFPSGQGSNYGYTF	TGTGCCAGCAGCTTCCCATCGGGACAGGGGTCGAACTATGGCTACACCTTC
TRBV5-5	TRBJ1-2	-	-	CASSLDRVNYGYTF	TGTGCCAGCAGCTTGGACAGGGTGAACTATGGCTACACCTTC
TRBV7-9	TRBJ1-4	-	-	CASSLDWGPSEKLFF	TGTGCCAGCAGCTTAGACTGGGGGCCGTCTGAAAAACTGTTTTTT
TRBV7-9	TRBJ1-6	-	medium-sized	CASSLNSAASPLHF	TGTGCCAGCAGCTTAAATTCAGCGGCGTCACCCCTCCACTTT
TRBV2	TRBJ1-2	-	-	CASSLAPGTYGYTF	TGTGCCAGCAGTTTAGCCCCAGGGACCTATGGCTACACCTTC
TRBV19	TRBJ1-1	-	-	CASSRNGDTEAFF	TGTGCCAGTTCGCGAAACGGGGACACTGAAGCTTTCTTT
TRBV28	TRBJ2-1	TRBD2	-	CASSGGGLAGYNEQFF	TGTGCCAGCAGCGGTGGGGGGCTAGCGGGTTACAATGAGCAGTTCTTC
TRBV10-1	TRBJ2-3	TRBD2	-	CASSEGTSGADTQYF	TGCGCCAGCAGTGAGGGGACTAGCGGGGCAGATACGCAGTATTTT
TRBV27	TRBJ2-3	-	few	CASSRRDDTDTQYF	TGTGCCAGCAGTAGACGGGACGACACAGATACGCAGTATTTT
TRBV5-6	TRBJ1-1	-	-	CASRRWGMGTEAFF	TGTGCCAGCAGGCGGTGGGGAATGGGCACTGAAGCTTTCTTT
TRBV6-5	TRBJ1-5	-	few	CASEGTASNQPQHF	TGTGCCAGCGAAGGGACTGCAAGCAATCAGCCCCAGCATTTT
TRBV6-5	TRBJ1-2	-	-	CASSYSTRGALYGYTF	TGTGCCAGCAGTTACTCGACCCGGGGGGCCCTATATGGCTACACCTTC
TRBV5-1	TRBJ2-7	TRBD1	-	CASSSKVQGASSGNYEQYF	TGCGCCAGCAGCTCAAAAGTGCAGGGGGCTTCTTCGGGGAATTACGAGCAGTACTTC
TRBV7-8	TRBJ1-4	-	-	CASSLMGNLGTNEKLFF	TGTGCCAGCAGCTTAATGGGAAACCTCGGAACTAATGAAAAACTGTTTTTT
TRBV7-8	TRBJ1-3	-	few	CASSLGRRPSRSGNTIYF	TGTGCCAGCAGCTTAGGGAGGAGGCCATCCCGCTCTGGAAACACCATATATTTT
TRBV19	TRBJ2-5	-	-	CASSAQDETQYF	TGTGCCAGTAGTGCCCAGGATGAGACCCAGTACTTC
TRBV30	TRBJ2-2	-	few	CAWSVPPPLGTGELFF	TGTGCCTGGAGTGTACCCCCCCCGTTGGGGACCGGGGAGCTGTTTTTT
TRBV10-1	TRBJ2-1	-	-	CASSESAGRNEQFF	TGCGCCAGCAGTGAGTCGGCAGGGCGCAATGAGCAGTTCTTC
TRBV6-1	TRBJ2-4	-	once	CASSEALASSKNIQYF	TGTGCCAGCAGTGAAGCGCTGGCCTCTTCAAAGAACATTCAGTACTTC
TRBV7-9	TRBJ2-2	TRBD2	-	CASSLGLALANTGELFF	TGTGCCAGCAGCCTGGGACTAGCGCTCGCGAACACCGGGGAGCTGTTTTTT
TRBV28	TRBJ2-1	-	few	CASSPAEGGRFYEQFF	TGTGCCAGCAGCCCCGCGGAGGGGGGGCGGTTTTATGAGCAGTTCTTC
TRBV4-1	TRBJ2-7	-	-	CASSQISSAYEQYF	TGCGCCAGCAGCCAAATCTCTAGCGCATACGAGCAGTACTTC
TRBV28	TRBJ2-3	TRBD2	-	CASSPDPSGGLDTQYF	TGTGCCAGCAGTCCCGATCCTAGCGGGGGGTTAGATACGCAGTATTTT
TRBV7-8	TRBJ2-7	TRBD1	-	CASRPAGTGDEQYF	TGTGCCAGCAGGCCTGCCGGGACAGGTGACGAGCAGTACTTC
TRBV29-1	TRBJ1-1	-	-	CSVRELMNTEAFF	TGCAGCGTACGGGAACTGATGAACACTGAAGCTTTCTTT
TRBV7-9	TRBJ1-3	-	-	CASSLGRGFEHTIYF	TGTGCCAGCAGCTTAGGTCGGGGGTTTGAACACACCATATATTTT
TRBV19	TRBJ2-1	-	-	CASSPGGASYNEQFF	TGTGCCAGTAGCCCCGGGGGCGCATCCTACAATGAGCAGTTCTTC
TRBV5-6	TRBJ2-7	-	-	CASSLAGITEQYF	TGTGCCAGCAGCTTGGCAGGGATTACCGAGCAGTACTTC
TRBV5-6	TRBJ1-6	TRBD1	-	CASSFGTGLNSPLHF	TGTGCCAGCAGCTTCGGGACAGGCCTGAATTCACCCCTCCACTTT
TRBV2	TRBJ1-2	-	-	CASSQRRTYTF	TGTGCCAGCAGTCAACGAAGAACCTACACCTTC
TRBV30	TRBJ2-3	-	-	CAWRPGPATDTQYF	TGTGCCTGGAGACCGGGACCTGCCACAGATACGCAGTATTTT
TRBV12-5	TRBJ2-3	TRBD1	-	CASVQGGTDTQYF	TGTGCTAGTGTCCAGGGGGGCACAGATACGCAGTATTTT
TRBV5-1	TRBJ2-1	-	-	CASSRKVGDNEQFF	TGCGCCAGCAGCCGAAAGGTAGGAGACAATGAGCAGTTCTTC
TRBV6-1	TRBJ2-3	-	-	CASSVVGLTDTQYF	TGTGCCAGCAGTGTGGTGGGGCTCACAGATACGCAGTATTTT
TRBV19	TRBJ1-1	-	-	CASSIVGGLEENTEAFF	TGTGCCAGTAGTATAGTTGGGGGGCTGGAGGAGAACACTGAAGCTTTCTTT